This TCR beta chain came from a study of blood T cell repertoires in COVID-19. Looking at the study overall: Donors in the United States, Italy and Spain gave samples during acute or convalescent COVID-19. The analysed material was cDNA or gDNA that came from T cells, B-cell-depleted T cells, or PBMCs.

Germline V gene sequence: CDR1 LGHDT, CDR2 YNNKEL (reference sequence). This CDR3 comprises 12 residues. The V end was cut by 1 base, the J end by 8 bases, with 8 bases between. Per the authors' pipeline: Estimation of nucleated cell counts relied on the amplification of reference gene primers. Assay used: immunoSEQ multiplex PCR; TCRdb lists only in-frame clones, some missing. V, J and clone size reflect that table, while D and trimming were determined from the DNA. The table shows 250,000 to 300,000 clones, with under 90% occurring only once. Donors in Cohort 3 counted as recovered after two negative PCRs, clearance, or symptom resolution.

The chain joins TRBV3-1 (or the pseudogene TRBV3-2) to TRBJ1-2; D is ambiguous. Sequenced input: PBMCs or T cells enriched from blood (not recorded which). The receptor was derived from a man aged 18-30 years who had recovered from COVID-19. CDR3 sequence: CASSQGGNGYTF. The CDR3, as DNA: TGTGCCAGCAGCCAAGGAGGAAACGGCTACACCTTC.